These 17 T cell receptor beta chains share one sample of origin, sequenced in a study of T cell repertoires in cytomegalovirus infection. Antigen specificity for these receptors is unknown. MiXCR was run by TCRdb on the reads, yielding one entry per CDR3 protein. The sample yields about 830,000 distinct CDR3 sequences, roughly 33% seen once. The source material was cultured CD8+ T cells from PBMCs, sampled from culture after CMV antigen stimulation. The receptors derive from a human donor in good health (CMV status not recorded). Some clones in this sample may be carry-over from other donors' samples.

In the case of this clonotype: Here the CDR3 omits its conserved ending phenylalanine or tryptophan, so a read error is the likely source. The rearrangement links TRBV7-6 to TRBJ2-2, with unresolved D. The CDR3 runs 12 residues. V lost 5 bases and J 5 bases, leaving 6 bases between the germline ends. Germline CDR1 is SGHVS and CDR2 is FNYEAQ. The CDR3 DNA is TGTGCCAGCAGCCTCCTTACCGGGGAGCTGTTTATT. This codes for CASSLLTGELFI.

This clonotype was observed a handful of times. The rearrangement joins TRBV10-3 to TRBJ2-6; D is unresolved. The germline V gene encodes CDR1 ENHRY and CDR2 SYGVKD. There are 13 residues in the CDR3. Deletions cut 3 bases from V and 0 bases from J, with 0 bases between. The CDR3 sequence is CAISDSGANVLTF. In DNA, the CDR3 is TGTGCCATCAGTGACTCTGGGGCCAACGTCCTGACTTTC.

In this sample, this clonotype turned up a few times. This rearrangement joins TRBV9 to TRBJ1-2, with D possibly being TRBD1 (6 bases). The CDR3 covers 15 residues. CDR1 and CDR2 from the germline V gene are SGDLS and YYNGEE. V was cut by 2 bases and J by 3 bases, with 14 bases left in between. CDR3 nucleotide sequence: TGTGCCAGCAGCGTGGGAACAGGGAACTACTATGGCTACACCTTC. This codes for CASSVGTGNYYGYTF.

The CDR3 nucleotides read TGTGCCAGCAGTGAGACAGGGATAACGAACACCGGGGAGCTGTTTTTT. It codes for CASSETGITNTGELFF. This chain joins TRBV2 and TRBJ2-2, with TRBD1 matching 7 bases. Trimming removed 3 bases from V and 0 bases from J; junction bases left unmatched: 4. The germline CDR1 and CDR2 sequences are SNHLY and FYNNEI. This CDR3 is 16 amino acids long.

The sample holds many counts of this clonotype. The V call is TRBV7-9, the J call TRBJ1-1; 9 bases are a match to TRBD1. CDR3 length: 14 amino acids. V dropped 5 bases and J dropped 3; count of bases not matched to a gene: 4. CDR1 SEHNR and CDR2 FQNEAQ come from the germline V gene (reference sequence). Here the CDR3 reads CASSPTGGHTEAFF. The CDR3 region has the DNA TGTGCCAGCAGCCCGACAGGGGGGCACACTGAAGCTTTCTTT.

This clonotype was seen once. The CDR3 nucleotides read TGCAGCGTTGAAATGGTTGTGCTTAGAGCCAATCAGCCCCAGCATTTT. Its translation is CSVEMVVLRANQPQHF. The rearrangement joins TRBV29-1 to TRBJ1-5; no reliable D call. CDR1 and CDR2 from the germline V gene are SQVTM and ANQGSEA. The germline V and J ends were trimmed by 2 bases and 3 bases, with 17 bases remaining between them. CDR3 length: 16 residues.

This clonotype came up a few times. The rearrangement links TRBV15 to TRBJ1-5; possible D gene TRBD1, 5 bases. Germline CDR1 LNHNV, CDR2 YYDKDF (reference sequence). V was pared by 0 bases and J by 4 bases, with 10 bases between. This CDR3 region has 15 residues. The CDR3 protein is CATSRDRAGNQPQHF. CDR3 nucleotides: TGTGCCACCAGCAGAGATCGTGCAGGGAATCAGCCCCAGCATTTT.

This chain uses TRBV27 with TRBJ1-1, with a possible D match to TRBD1 (5 bases). Trimming stripped 6 bases from V and 6 bases from J, with 14 bases between. Germline CDR1 reads MNHEY; CDR2 reads SMNVEV (reference sequence). This CDR3 comprises 13 residues. The CDR3 DNA is TGTGCCAGCAGCCCCGGGGGGATCTCTGAAGCTTTCTTT. It translates to CASSPGGISEAFF.

The table lists this clonotype with many counts. J is TRBJ2-1 and V is TRBV12-3 or TRBV12-4, with a weak D call TRBD1 (6 bases). The CDR3 is 15 amino acids. The V gene lost 10 bases and the J gene lost 5 bases, with 21 bases spanning the gap. CDR3 sequence reads: CATHRTVGVNNEQFF. Here the CDR3 DNA reads TGTGCCACTCACCGGACAGTTGGAGTAAACAATGAGCAGTTCTTC.

V usage is TRBV27 and J usage is TRBJ2-2; D is unresolved. The V end lost 8 bases, the J end lost 2 bases, and 6 bases lay between the germline ends. Germline values: CDR1 MNHEY, CDR2 SMNVEV (reference sequence). The CDR3 totals 12 residues. This CDR3 reads CASVGNTGELFF. The DNA of the CDR3 is TGTGCCAGCGTCGGAAACACCGGGGAGCTGTTTTTT.

The chain links TRBV28 to TRBJ2-1, with D perhaps given as TRBD1 or TRBD2 (5 bases each). The germline V gene encodes CDR1 MDHEN and CDR2 SYDVKM. Trimming removed 5 bases from V and 8 bases from J, with 16 bases in between. This CDR3 contains 14 residues. The CDR3 region is CASSPGTWSDEQFF. CDR3 coding DNA: TGTGCCAGCAGTCCCGGGACGTGGAGCGATGAGCAGTTCTTC.

The chain uses TRBV27 and TRBJ1-6; 8 bases are a match to TRBD1. The junction had 4 bases not matched to a gene; V was cut back by 2 bases and J by 10 bases. CDR3 size: 14 residues. Germline CDR1 reads MNHEY; CDR2 reads SMNVEV (reference sequence). CDR3 amino acids: CASSLDRGGSPLHF. CDR3 sequence (DNA): TGTGCCAGCAGTTTAGACAGGGGTGGATCACCCCTCCACTTT.

V and J are TRBV4-1 and TRBJ1-4, with a weak D call TRBD1 (6 bases). Trimming removed 4 bases at V and 0 bases at J, with 15 bases between. This CDR3 has 17 residues. The germline gives CDR1 MGHRA, CDR2 YSYEKL. CDR3 in amino acids: CASSLTGKGATNEKLFF. Here the CDR3 DNA reads TGCGCCAGCAGCCTTACAGGGAAAGGGGCAACTAATGAAAAACTGTTTTTT.

The chain has TRBV15 and TRBJ1-1; a possible D gene is TRBD1 (5 bases). Deletions cut 5 bases from V and 7 bases from J, with 8 bases between. This CDR3 is built from 11 residues. Germline V lookup: CDR1 LNHNV, CDR2 YYDKDF (reference sequence). In DNA, the CDR3 is TGTGCCACCAGCGGGGGTATTGAAGCTTTCTTT. Its protein is CATSGGIEAFF. The entire variable domain, with the rest obtained from reference TRBV15 and TRBJ1-1, is as follows: DAMVIQNPRYQVTQFGKPVTLSCSQTLNHNVMYWYQQKSSQAPKLLFHYYDKDFNNEADTPDNFQSRRPNTSFCFLDIRSPGLGDTAMYLCATSGGIEAFFGQGTRLTVV.

This clonotype was observed many times. J is TRBJ2-5 and V is TRBV7-2; 8 bases are shared with TRBD1. Losses at the gene ends were 0 bases for V and 5 bases for J; bases not matched to a gene: 5. CDR1 and CDR2 from the germline V gene are SGHTA and FQGNSA. The CDR3 spans 15 residues. The CDR3 bases are TGTGCCAGCAGCTTAGCTCAGGGGGCCTGGGAGACCCAGTACTTC. Amino acid sequence: CASSLAQGAWETQYF.

This clonotype was recorded a few times. The chain recombines TRBV6-8 with TRBJ2-7, with no clear D. The CDR3 contains 12 residues. The germline V and J ends were trimmed by 4 bases and 2 bases, with 6 bases remaining between them. CDR1 is MNHGY and CDR2 is SAAAGT in the germline V gene. Here the CDR3 reads CASSSPTYEQYF. CDR3 nucleotides: TGTGCCAGCAGTTCCCCGACCTACGAGCAGTACTTC.

V usage is TRBV7-9 and J usage is TRBJ1-1, with no clear D. This CDR3 is 11 amino acids long. Trimming cost V 7 bases and J 7 bases, with 10 bases left between them. Germline V CDR1 and CDR2: SEHNR, FQNEAQ (reference sequence). The CDR3 loop reads CASTSLGEAFF. The CDR3 region has the DNA TGTGCCAGCACCTCCCTCGGTGAAGCTTTCTTT.